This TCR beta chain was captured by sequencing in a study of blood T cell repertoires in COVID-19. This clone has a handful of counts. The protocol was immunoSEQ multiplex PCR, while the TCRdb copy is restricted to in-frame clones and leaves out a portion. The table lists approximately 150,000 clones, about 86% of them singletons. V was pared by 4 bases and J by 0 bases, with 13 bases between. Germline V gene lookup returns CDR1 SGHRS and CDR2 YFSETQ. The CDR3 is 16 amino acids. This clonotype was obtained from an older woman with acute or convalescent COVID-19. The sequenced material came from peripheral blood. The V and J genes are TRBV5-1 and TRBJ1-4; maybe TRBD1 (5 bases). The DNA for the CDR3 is TGCGCCAGCAGCCCGGGGGGTGGCGCAACTAATGAAAAACTGTTTTTT. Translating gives CASSPGGGATNEKLFF.